Shown below are 12 T cell receptor beta chains from a single sample sequenced in a study of OX40 agonist ivuxolimab in advanced cancers. Libraries were prepared by immunoSEQ multiplex PCR; TCRdb keeps only in-frame clonotypes and omits some of them. This table has about 50,000 clones, about 88% appearing once. The specimen was CD4+ or CD8+ T cells sorted from blood, collected in a trial of the OX40 agonist ivuxolimab. The source is an adult with an advanced solid tumor such as melanoma, head and neck, liver or kidney cancer.

This chain uses TRBV29-1 with TRBJ1-2; TRBD1 agrees at 7 bases. Germline trimming cut 3 bases from V and 2 bases from J; bases unmatched to any gene: 0. The CDR3 runs 12 residues. Germline-derived CDR1 and CDR2 are SQVTM and ANQGSEA. The CDR3 sequence is CSVETGNYGYTF. The CDR3 DNA follows: TGCAGCGTTGAGACAGGGAACTATGGCTACACCTTC. The complete variable domain, with remaining parts taken from reference TRBV29-1 and TRBJ1-2, reads SAVISQKPSRDICQRGTSLTIQCQVDSQVTMMFWYRQQPGQSLTLIATANQGSEATYESGFVIDKFPISRPNLTFSTLTVSNMSPEDSSIYLCSVETGNYGYTFGSGTRLTVV.

The chain couples TRBV6-1 to TRBJ2-1, with 8 bases aligning to TRBD1. This CDR3 region has 15 residues. V was clipped by 3 bases and J by 1 base; unmatched bases: 2. Per the germline V gene, CDR1 is MNHNS and CDR2 is SASEGT. This chain's CDR3 is CASSENRGSYNEQFF. The CDR3 nucleotides are TGTGCCAGCAGTGAGAACAGGGGGTCCTACAATGAGCAGTTCTTC.

The chain employs TRBV5-4 and TRBJ2-7; 9 nucleotides line up with TRBD1. From germline, CDR1 is SGHNT and CDR2 YYREEE (reference sequence). This CDR3 is 14 amino acids long. V lost 8 bases and J lost 5; bases outside the gene matches: 11. The CDR3 reads CASTSGQGRNEQYF. DNA for the CDR3: TGTGCCAGTACCTCCGGACAGGGGAGAAACGAGCAGTACTTC.

This chain joins TRBV30 and TRBJ2-5, with 7 positions matching TRBD1. Matching the DNA end better, TRBJ2-7 makes the J call doubtful. From germline, CDR1 is GTSNPN and CDR2 SVGIG (reference sequence). The length of the CDR3 is 13 residues. CDR3 region: CAWSKKQGYEQYF. The CDR3 nucleotides read TGTGCCTGGAGTAAAAAACAGGGGTACGAGCAGTACTTC.

J is TRBJ2-1 and V is TRBV28, with 8 bases lining up with TRBD1. The CDR3 runs 16 residues. With V trimmed by 1 base and J by 5 bases, 7 bases remained unmatched. Germline V gene lookup returns CDR1 MDHEN and CDR2 SYDVKM. CDR3 sequence: CASSLSGQGSNNEQFF. In DNA form, the CDR3 reads TGTGCCAGCAGTTTATCAGGACAGGGTAGTAACAATGAGCAGTTCTTC.

The chain carries TRBV7-8 and TRBJ1-1; weak D call: TRBD1 (6 bases). Trimming pared 4 bases from V and 4 bases from J, leaving 13 bases between. Per germline, CDR1 SGHVS and CDR2 FQNEAQ. CDR3 size: 14 residues. The DNA of the CDR3 is TGTGCCAGCAGCTCGACAGGAATAATCACTGAAGCTTTCTTT. Protein sequence: CASSSTGIITEAFF.

The chain uses TRBV11-2 and TRBJ2-3, with TRBD2 matching over 8 bases. Germline V CDR1 and CDR2: SGHAT, FQNNGV. The CDR3 consists of 16 residues. Unmatched junction bases numbered 11, after V lost 4 bases and J lost 5 bases. CDR3 loop: CASSSLAGSSGDTQYF. CDR3 sequence (DNA): TGTGCCAGCAGCTCCCTAGCGGGTAGCTCGGGAGATACGCAGTATTTT. The variable domain in full, completed from reference TRBV11-2 and TRBJ2-3, reads EAGVAQSPRYKIIEKRQSVAFWCNPISGHATLYWYQQILGQGPKLLIQFQNNGVVDDSQLPKDRFSAERLKGVDSTLKIQPAKLEDSAVYLCASSSLAGSSGDTQYFGPGTRLTVL.

The sample holds one count of this clone. The chain uses TRBV5-1 and TRBJ2-2, with a weak D call TRBD2 (5 bases). Germline CDR1 SGHRS, CDR2 YFSETQ. There are 15 residues in the CDR3. Trimming pared 4 bases from V and 4 bases from J, leaving 14 bases between. The CDR3 nucleotides are TGCGCCAGCAGCCTCTCGGGGTTAGGCACCGGGGAGCTGTTTTTT. It yields the protein CASSLSGLGTGELFF.

The gene calls are TRBV7-2 and TRBJ1-1; no definite D call. Trimming pared 1 base from V and 7 bases from J, leaving 10 bases between. Germline V lookup: CDR1 SGHTA, CDR2 FQGNSA. This CDR3 spans 13 amino acids. CDR3 DNA: TGTGCCAGCAGCTTAGGGACCCGCAGTGAAGCTTTCTTT. This encodes CASSLGTRSEAFF. Looking up the rest from reference TRBV7-2 and TRBJ1-1 gives the full variable domain: GAGVSQSPSNKVTEKGKDVELRCDPISGHTALYWYRQSLGQGLEFLIYFQGNSAPDKSGLPSDRFSAERTGGSVSTLTIQRTQQEDSAVYLCASSLGTRSEAFFGQGTRLTVV.

The chain employs TRBV29-1 and TRBJ2-3; 8 nucleotides agree with TRBD1. The CDR3 has 14 amino acids. The trim removed 5 bases at V and 4 bases at J, leaving 8 bases unmatched. The germline CDR1 and CDR2 sequences are SQVTM and ANQGSEA. CDR3: CSVSVTGVADTQYF. The CDR3 DNA follows: TGCAGCGTTTCGGTGACAGGGGTGGCAGATACGCAGTATTTT.

The chain has TRBV6-1 and TRBJ2-5; 9 bases line up with TRBD1. Germline loops: CDR1 MNHNS, CDR2 SASEGT. CDR3 size: 14 residues. The V segment lost 8 bases and the J segment 5 bases; nucleotides outside the gene matches: 9. CDR3 bases: TGTGCCAGCGAACAGGGGGCCGTTCTGGAGACCCAGTACTTC. Translating it yields CASEQGAVLETQYF.

The chain joins TRBV27 to TRBJ2-2, with 11 bases matching TRBD2. Germline values: CDR1 MNHEY, CDR2 SMNVEV (reference sequence). The CDR3 runs to 18 residues. With 0 bases clipped from V and 5 bases from J, the junction kept 8 bases outside the gene matches. The CDR3 sequence: CASSLSSGRARRTGELFF. The DNA of the CDR3 is TGTGCCAGCAGTTTATCTAGCGGGAGGGCCAGGAGAACCGGGGAGCTGTTTTTT.